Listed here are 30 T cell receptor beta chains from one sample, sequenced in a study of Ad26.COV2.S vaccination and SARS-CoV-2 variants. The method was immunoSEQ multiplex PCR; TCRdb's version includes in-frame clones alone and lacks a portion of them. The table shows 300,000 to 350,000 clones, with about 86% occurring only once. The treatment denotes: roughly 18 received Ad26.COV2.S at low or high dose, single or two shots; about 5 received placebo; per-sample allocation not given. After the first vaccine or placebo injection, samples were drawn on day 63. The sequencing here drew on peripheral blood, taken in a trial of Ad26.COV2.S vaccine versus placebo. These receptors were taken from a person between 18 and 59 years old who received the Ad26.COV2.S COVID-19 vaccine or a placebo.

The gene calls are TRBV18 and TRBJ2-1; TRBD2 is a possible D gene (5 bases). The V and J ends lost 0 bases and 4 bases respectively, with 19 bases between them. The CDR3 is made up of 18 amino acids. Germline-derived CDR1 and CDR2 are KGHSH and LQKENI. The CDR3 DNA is TGTGCCAGCTCACCACCTATAACCGACGGGAAGGGATACAATGAGCAGTTCTTC. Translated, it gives CASSPPITDGKGYNEQFF.

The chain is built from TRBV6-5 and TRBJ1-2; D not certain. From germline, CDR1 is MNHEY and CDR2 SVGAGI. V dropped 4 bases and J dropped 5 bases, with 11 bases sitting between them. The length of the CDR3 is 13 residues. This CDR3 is CASSSRPPYGYTF. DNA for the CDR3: TGTGCCAGCAGTTCGAGGCCCCCGTATGGCTACACCTTC.

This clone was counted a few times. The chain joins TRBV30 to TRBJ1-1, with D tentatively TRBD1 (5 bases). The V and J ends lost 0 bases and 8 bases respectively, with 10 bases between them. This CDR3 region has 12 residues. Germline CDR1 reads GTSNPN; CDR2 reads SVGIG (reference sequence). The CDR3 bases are TGTGCCTGGAGTGTAGCAGGGTGGGAAGCTTTCTTT. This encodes CAWSVAGWEAFF. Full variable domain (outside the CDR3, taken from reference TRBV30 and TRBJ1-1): SQTIHQWPATLVQPVGSPLSLECTVEGTSNPNLYWYRQAAGRGLQLLFYSVGIGQISSEVPQNLSASRPQDRQFILSSKKLLLSDSGFYLCAWSVAGWEAFFGQGTRLTVV.

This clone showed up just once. The CDR3 bases are TGTGCCAGCAGCCAAGTTCTAGAGACCCAGTACTTC. This encodes CASSQVLETQYF. This chain links TRBV14 with TRBJ2-5; D is unresolved. Germline V gene data show CDR1 as SGHDN and CDR2 as FVKESK. This CDR3 has 12 residues. Trimming took off 1 base at V and 4 bases at J, with 4 bases between the two ends.

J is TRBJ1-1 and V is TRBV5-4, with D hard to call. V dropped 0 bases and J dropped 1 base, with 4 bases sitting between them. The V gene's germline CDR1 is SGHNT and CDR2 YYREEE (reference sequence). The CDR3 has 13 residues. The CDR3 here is CASSLDRNTEAFF. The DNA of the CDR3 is TGTGCCAGCAGCTTGGACAGGAACACTGAAGCTTTCTTT.

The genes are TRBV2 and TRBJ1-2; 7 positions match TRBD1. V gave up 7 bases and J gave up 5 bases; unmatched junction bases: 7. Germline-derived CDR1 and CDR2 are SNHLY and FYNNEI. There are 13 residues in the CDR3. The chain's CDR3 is CASTDQGVYGYTF. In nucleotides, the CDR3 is TGTGCCAGCACCGACCAGGGGGTATATGGCTACACCTTC.

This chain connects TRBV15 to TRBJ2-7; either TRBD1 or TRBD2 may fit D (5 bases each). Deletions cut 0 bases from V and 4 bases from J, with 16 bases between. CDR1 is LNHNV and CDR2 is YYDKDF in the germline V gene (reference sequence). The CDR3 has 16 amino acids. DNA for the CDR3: TGTGCCACCAGCAGAGATAAGAGGGGTCTTTGGTACGAGCAGTACTTC. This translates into CATSRDKRGLWYEQYF.

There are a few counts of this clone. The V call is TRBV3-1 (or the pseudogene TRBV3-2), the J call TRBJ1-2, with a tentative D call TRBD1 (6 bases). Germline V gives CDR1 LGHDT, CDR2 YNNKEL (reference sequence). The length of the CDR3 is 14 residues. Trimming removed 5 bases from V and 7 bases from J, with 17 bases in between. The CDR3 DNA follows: TGTGCCAGCAGCGTGCGGACAGCCCACGGTGGCTACACCTTC. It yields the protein CASSVRTAHGGYTF.

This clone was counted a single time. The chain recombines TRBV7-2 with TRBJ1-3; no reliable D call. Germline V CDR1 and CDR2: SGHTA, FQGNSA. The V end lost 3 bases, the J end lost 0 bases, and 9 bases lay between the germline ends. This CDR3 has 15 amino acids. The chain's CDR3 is CASSFGPSSGNTIYF. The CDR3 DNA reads TGTGCCAGCAGCTTCGGACCAAGCTCTGGAAACACCATATATTTT.

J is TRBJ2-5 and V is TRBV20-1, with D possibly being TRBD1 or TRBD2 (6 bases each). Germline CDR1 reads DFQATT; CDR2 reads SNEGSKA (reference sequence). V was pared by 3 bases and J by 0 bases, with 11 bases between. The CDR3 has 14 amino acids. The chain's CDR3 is CSASRGEYQETQYF. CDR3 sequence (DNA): TGCAGTGCTAGTAGGGGGGAGTACCAAGAGACCCAGTACTTC.

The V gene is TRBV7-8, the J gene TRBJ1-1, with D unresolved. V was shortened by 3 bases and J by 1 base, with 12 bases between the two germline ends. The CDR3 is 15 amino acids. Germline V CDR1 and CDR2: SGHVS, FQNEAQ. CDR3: CASSFYRLGNTEAFF. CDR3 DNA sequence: TGTGCCAGCAGCTTTTATCGGTTGGGGAACACTGAAGCTTTCTTT.

CDR3 sequence: CASTPGRFNEQFF. The CDR3 DNA follows: TGTGCCAGCACCCCCGGTCGGTTTAATGAGCAGTTCTTC. The chain links TRBV12-3 or TRBV12-4 to TRBJ2-1; D is unclear. V lost 7 bases and J 7 bases, leaving 14 bases between the germline ends. The CDR3 spans 13 residues.

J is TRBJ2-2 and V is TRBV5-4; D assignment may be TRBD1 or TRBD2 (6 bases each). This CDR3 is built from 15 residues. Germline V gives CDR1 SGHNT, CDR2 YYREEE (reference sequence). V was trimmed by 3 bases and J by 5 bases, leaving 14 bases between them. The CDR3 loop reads CASSWAGGPTGELFF. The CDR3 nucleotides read TGTGCCAGCAGCTGGGCCGGGGGCCCGACCGGGGAGCTGTTTTTT.

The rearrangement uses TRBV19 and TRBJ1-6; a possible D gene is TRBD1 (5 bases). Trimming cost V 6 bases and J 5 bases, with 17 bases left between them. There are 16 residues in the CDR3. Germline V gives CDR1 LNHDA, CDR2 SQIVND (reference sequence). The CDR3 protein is CASRSRSREDNSPLHF. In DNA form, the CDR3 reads TGTGCCAGTAGATCCCGGTCCAGGGAGGATAATTCACCCCTCCACTTT.

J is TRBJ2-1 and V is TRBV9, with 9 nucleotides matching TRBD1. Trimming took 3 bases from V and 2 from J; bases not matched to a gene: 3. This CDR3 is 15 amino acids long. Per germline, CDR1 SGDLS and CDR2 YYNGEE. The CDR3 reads CASSEQGAAYNEQFF. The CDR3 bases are TGTGCCAGCAGCGAACAGGGGGCCGCCTACAATGAGCAGTTCTTC.

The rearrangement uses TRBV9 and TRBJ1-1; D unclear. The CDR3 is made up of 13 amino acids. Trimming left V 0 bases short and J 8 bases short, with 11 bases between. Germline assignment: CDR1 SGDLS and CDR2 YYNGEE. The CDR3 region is CASSVDPGNEAFF. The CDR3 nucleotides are TGTGCCAGCAGCGTAGATCCGGGGAACGAAGCTTTCTTT.

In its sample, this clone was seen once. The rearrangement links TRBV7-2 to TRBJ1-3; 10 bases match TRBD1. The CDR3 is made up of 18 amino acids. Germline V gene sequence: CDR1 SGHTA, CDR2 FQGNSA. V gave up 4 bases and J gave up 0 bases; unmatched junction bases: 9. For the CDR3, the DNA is TGTGCCAGCAGCTCCCGGTGGACAGGGGGTAGCTCTGGAAACACCATATATTTT. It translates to CASSSRWTGGSSGNTIYF.

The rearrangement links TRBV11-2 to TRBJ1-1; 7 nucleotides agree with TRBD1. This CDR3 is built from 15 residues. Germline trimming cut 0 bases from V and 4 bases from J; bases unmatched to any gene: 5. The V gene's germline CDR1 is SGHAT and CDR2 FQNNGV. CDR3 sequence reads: CASSLEGRGATEAFF. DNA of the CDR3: TGTGCCAGCAGCTTAGAAGGCAGGGGGGCCACTGAAGCTTTCTTT.

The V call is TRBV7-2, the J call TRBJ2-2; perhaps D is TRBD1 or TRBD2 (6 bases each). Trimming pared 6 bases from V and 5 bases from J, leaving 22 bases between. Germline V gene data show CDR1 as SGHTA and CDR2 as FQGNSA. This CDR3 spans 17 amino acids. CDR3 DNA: TGTGCCAGCAGTTCCCCCCCCCGGGGGACAACAACCGGGGAGCTGTTTTTT. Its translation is CASSSPPRGTTTGELFF.

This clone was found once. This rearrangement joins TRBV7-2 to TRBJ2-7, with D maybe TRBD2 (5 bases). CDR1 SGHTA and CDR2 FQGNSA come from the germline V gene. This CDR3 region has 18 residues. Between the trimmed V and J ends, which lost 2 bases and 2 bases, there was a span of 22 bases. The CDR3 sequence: CASSLNPPNYSGTYEQYF. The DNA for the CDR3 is TGTGCCAGCAGCTTAAATCCCCCCAACTACAGCGGAACCTACGAGCAGTACTTC. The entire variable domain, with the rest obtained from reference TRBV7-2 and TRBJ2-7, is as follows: GAGVSQSPSNKVTEKGKDVELRCDPISGHTALYWYRQSLGQGLEFLIYFQGNSAPDKSGLPSDRFSAERTGGSVSTLTIQRTQQEDSAVYLCASSLNPPNYSGTYEQYFGPGTRLTVT.

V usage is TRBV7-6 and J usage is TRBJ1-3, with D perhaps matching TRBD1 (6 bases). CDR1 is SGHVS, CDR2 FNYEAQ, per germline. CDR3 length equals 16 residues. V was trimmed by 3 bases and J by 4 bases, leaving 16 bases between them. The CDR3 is CASSLGAPGYGNTIYF. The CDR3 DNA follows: TGTGCCAGCAGCTTGGGGGCACCGGGGTACGGAAACACCATATATTTT.

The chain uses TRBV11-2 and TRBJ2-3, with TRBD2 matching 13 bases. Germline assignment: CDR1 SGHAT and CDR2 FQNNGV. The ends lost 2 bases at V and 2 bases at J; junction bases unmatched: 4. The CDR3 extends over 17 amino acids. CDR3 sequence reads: CASSLRTSGGLTDTQYF. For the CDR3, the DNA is TGTGCCAGCAGCTTAAGGACTAGCGGGGGCCTCACAGATACGCAGTATTTT.

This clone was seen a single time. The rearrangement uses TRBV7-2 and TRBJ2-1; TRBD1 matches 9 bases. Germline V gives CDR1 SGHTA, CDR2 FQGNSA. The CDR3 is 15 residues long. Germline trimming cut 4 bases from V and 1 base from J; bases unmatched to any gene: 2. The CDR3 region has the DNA TGTGCCAGCAGCTGGGACAGGGCATCCTACAATGAGCAGTTCTTC. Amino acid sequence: CASSWDRASYNEQFF. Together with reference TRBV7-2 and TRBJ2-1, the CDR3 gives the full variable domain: GAGVSQSPSNKVTEKGKDVELRCDPISGHTALYWYRQSLGQGLEFLIYFQGNSAPDKSGLPSDRFSAERTGGSVSTLTIQRTQQEDSAVYLCASSWDRASYNEQFFGPGTRLTVL.

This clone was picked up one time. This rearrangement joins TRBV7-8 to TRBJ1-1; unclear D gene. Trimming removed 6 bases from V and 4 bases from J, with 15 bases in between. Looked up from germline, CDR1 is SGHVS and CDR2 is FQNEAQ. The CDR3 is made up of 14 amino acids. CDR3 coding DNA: TGTGCCAGCAGTTATGGGGAGGCCGGCACTGAAGCTTTCTTT. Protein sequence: CASSYGEAGTEAFF.

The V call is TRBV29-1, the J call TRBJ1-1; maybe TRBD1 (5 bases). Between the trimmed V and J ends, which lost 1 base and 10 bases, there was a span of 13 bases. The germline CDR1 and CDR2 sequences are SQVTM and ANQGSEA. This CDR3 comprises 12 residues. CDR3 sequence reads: CSVEGRGFSAFF. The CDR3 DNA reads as TGCAGCGTTGAAGGGCGGGGCTTCTCAGCTTTCTTT.

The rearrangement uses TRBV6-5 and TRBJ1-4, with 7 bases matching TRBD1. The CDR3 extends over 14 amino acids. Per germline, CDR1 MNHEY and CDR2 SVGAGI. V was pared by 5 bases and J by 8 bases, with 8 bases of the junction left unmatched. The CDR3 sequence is CASSPDRVGEKLFF. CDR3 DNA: TGTGCCAGCAGTCCCGACAGGGTAGGGGAAAAACTGTTTTTT.

The CDR3 DNA reads as TGTGCCAGCAGTGAAGCGGGGGGGCCCAATGAGCAGTTCTTC. Its protein is CASSEAGGPNEQFF. The V and J genes are TRBV6-4 and TRBJ2-1, with 10 bases that match TRBD2. The germline gives CDR1 MRHNA, CDR2 SNTAGT. The CDR3 covers 14 residues. V dropped 3 bases and J dropped 6; count of bases not matched to a gene: 2.

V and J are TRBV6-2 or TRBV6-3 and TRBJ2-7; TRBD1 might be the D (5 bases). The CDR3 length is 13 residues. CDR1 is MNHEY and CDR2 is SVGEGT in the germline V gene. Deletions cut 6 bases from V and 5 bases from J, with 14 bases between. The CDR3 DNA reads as TGTGCCAGCAGCGGACAAAAGGGGAACGAGCAGTACTTC. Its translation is CASSGQKGNEQYF.

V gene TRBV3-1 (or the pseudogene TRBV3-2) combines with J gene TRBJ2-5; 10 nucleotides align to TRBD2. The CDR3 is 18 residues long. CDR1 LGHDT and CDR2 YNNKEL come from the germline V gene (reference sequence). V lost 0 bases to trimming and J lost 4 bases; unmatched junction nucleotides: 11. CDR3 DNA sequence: TGTGCCAGCAGCCAAGATGACCAAGCGGGGGGGCGCCTAGAGACCCAGTACTTC. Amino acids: CASSQDDQAGGRLETQYF.

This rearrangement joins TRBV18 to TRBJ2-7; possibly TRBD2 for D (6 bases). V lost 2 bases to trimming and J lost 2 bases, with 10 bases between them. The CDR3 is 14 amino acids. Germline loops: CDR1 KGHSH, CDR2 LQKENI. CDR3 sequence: CASSPAAGPYEQYF. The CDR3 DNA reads TGTGCCAGCTCACCAGCAGCGGGTCCCTACGAGCAGTACTTC.